This T cell receptor beta chain was captured in a study of T cells in Graves' hyperthyroidism and ophthalmopathy. Overall study context: Blood was drawn when the patient was first diagnosed and still untreated. Study-wide results and limits: Most expanded thyroid clonotypes above 0.001 recurred in blood.

This clonotype was seen at least ten times. What it binds is not known. The CDR3 length is 18 residues. Trimming pared 5 bases from V and 0 bases from J, leaving 20 bases between. CDR1 is SGHAT and CDR2 is FQNNGV in the germline V gene. Amplified TCR beta CDR3 regions came from RNA transcripts. An initial round of RT-PCR targeting the TCR CDR3 relied on the HTBI primer set. TCRdb independently ran MiXCR on the multiplex PCR reads; one entry per CDR3 protein. The sample lists 300,000 to 400,000 distinct CDR3 sequences; roughly 14% were seen once. Aged 18 to 65, the patients had hyperthyroidism that was newly diagnosed and had lasted under 2 months.

The sequence was obtained from a woman aged 55-70 years with Graves' hyperthyroidism. The material sequenced was blood. The chain joins TRBV11-2 to TRBJ1-5; D ambiguous. CDR3 DNA sequence: TGTGCCAGCAGCGTAACAGATATTTTCCAGGCTAGCAATCAGCCCCAGCATTTT. Translated: CASSVTDIFQASNQPQHF. Combining the CDR3 with reference TRBV11-2 and TRBJ1-5 gives the whole variable domain EAGVAQSPRYKIIEKRQSVAFWCNPISGHATLYWYQQILGQGPKLLIQFQNNGVVDDSQLPKDRFSAERLKGVDSTLKIQPAKLEDSAVYLCASSVTDIFQASNQPQHFGDGTRLSIL.